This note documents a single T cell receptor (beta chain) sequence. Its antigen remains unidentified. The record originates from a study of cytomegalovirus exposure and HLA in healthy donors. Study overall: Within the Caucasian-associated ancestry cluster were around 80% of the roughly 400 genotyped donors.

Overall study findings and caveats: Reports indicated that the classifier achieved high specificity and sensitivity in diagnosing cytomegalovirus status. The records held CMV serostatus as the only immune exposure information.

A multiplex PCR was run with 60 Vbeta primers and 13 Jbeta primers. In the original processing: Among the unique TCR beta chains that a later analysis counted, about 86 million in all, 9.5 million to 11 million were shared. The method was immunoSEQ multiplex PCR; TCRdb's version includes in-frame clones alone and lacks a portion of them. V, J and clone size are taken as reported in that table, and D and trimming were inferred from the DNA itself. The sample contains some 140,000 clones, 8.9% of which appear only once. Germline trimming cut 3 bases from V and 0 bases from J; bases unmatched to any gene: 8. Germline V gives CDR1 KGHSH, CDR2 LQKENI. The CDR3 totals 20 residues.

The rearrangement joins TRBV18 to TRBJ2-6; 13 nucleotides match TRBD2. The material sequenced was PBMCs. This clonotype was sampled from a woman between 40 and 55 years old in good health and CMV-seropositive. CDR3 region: CASSPFGLAGAFSGANVLTF. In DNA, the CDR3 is TGTGCCAGCTCACCCTTCGGACTAGCGGGGGCCTTCTCTGGGGCCAACGTCCTGACTTTC.